What follows describes a single TCR beta chain. The data belong to a study of cytomegalovirus exposure and HLA in healthy donors. Researchers ran the PCR with 60 Vbeta and 13 Jbeta primers. Profiled with immunoSEQ multiplex PCR; TCRdb holds only in-frame clones, not every one. The sample lists around 160,000 clones, 75% to 90% occurring once. V was pared by 1 base and J by 1 base, with 7 bases between. Germline V gives CDR1 SGHTA, CDR2 FQGNSA. This CDR3 region has 14 residues. The J gene is TRBJ1-1, the V gene TRBV7-2, with no clear D. The TCR was taken from a human donor in good health. What was sequenced was PBMCs. The CDR3 here is CASSLERRNTEAFF. CDR3 nucleotide sequence: TGTGCCAGCAGCTTAGAGAGAAGGAACACTGAAGCTTTCTTT.